Sequencing of this TCR beta chain was carried out in a study of T cell changes during pregnancy in multiple sclerosis. The method was immunoSEQ multiplex PCR; TCRdb's version includes in-frame clones alone and lacks a portion of them. The sample lists tens of thousands of clones, 80% to 95% occurring once. The CDR3 is 15 amino acids. The junction had 1 base not matched to a gene; V was cut back by 3 bases and J by 0 bases. Germline CDR1 and CDR2: SGHAT and FQNNGV. This receptor was identified in a female donor with multiple sclerosis, enrolled in a pregnancy study. This chain connects TRBV11-2 to TRBJ2-3, with 9 positions matching TRBD2. Sequencing was performed on peripheral blood, taken in the first trimester of pregnancy. CDR3: CASSLGLASTDTQYF. The CDR3 DNA follows: TGTGCCAGCAGCTTGGGACTAGCTAGCACAGATACGCAGTATTTT.